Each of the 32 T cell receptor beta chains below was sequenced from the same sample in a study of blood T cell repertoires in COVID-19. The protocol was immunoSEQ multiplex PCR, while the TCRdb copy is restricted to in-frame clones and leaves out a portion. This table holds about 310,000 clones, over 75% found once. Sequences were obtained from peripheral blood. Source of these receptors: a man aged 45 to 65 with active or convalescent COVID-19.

The CDR3 sequence is CATSDPGRPEAFF. The CDR3 DNA reads TGTGCCACCAGTGATCCAGGGAGGCCTGAAGCTTTCTTT. The V gene is TRBV24-1, the J gene TRBJ1-1; D perhaps matches TRBD1 (5 bases). The V gene lost 3 bases and the J gene lost 6 bases, with 10 bases spanning the gap. The CDR3 has 13 amino acids. Germline loops: CDR1 KGHDR, CDR2 SFDVKD.

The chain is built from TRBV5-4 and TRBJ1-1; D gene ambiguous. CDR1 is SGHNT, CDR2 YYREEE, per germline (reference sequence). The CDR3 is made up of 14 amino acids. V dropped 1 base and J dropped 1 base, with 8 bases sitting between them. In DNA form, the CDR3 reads TGTGCCAGCAGCTTGATACAGACGAACACTGAAGCTTTCTTT. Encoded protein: CASSLIQTNTEAFF. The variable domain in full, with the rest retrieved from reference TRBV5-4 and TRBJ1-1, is ETGVTQSPTHLIKTRGQQVTLRCSSQSGHNTVSWYQQALGQGPQFIFQYYREEENGRGNFPPRFSGLQFPNYSSELNVNALELDDSALYLCASSLIQTNTEAFFGQGTRLTVV.

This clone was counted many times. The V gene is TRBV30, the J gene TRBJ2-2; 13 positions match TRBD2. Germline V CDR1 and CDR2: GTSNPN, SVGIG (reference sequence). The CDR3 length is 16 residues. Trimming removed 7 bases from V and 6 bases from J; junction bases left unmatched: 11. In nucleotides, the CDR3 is TGTGCCTTCCCGTCTGGACTAGCGGGAGAAGCCGGGGAGCTGTTTTTT. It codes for CAFPSGLAGEAGELFF.

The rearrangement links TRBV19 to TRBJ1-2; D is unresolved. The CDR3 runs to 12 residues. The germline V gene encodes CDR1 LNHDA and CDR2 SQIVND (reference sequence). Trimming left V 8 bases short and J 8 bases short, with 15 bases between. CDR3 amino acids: CASSARDDGYTF. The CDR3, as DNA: TGTGCCAGTTCGGCTCGGGATGACGGCTACACCTTC.

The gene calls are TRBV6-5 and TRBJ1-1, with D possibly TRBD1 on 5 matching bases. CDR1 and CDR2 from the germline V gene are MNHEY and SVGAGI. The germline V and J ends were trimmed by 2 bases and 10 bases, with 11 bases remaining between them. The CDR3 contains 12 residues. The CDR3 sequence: CASSYAGKPAFF. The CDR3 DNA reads TGTGCCAGCAGTTACGCAGGGAAACCAGCTTTCTTT.

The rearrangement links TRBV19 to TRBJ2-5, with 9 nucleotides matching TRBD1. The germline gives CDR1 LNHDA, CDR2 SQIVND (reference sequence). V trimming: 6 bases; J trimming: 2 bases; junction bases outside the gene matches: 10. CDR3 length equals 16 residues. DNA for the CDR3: TGTGCCAGTAGCCCTATAGTAGGGACAGGGCAAGAGACCCAGTACTTC. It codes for CASSPIVGTGQETQYF.

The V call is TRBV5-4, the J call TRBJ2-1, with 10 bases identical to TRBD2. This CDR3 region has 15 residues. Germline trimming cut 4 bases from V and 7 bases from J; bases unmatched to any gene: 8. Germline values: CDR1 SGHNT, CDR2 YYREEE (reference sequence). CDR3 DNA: TGTGCCAGCAGCAAGAGCGGGGGGGCTAGGAATGAGCAGTTCTTC. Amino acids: CASSKSGGARNEQFF.

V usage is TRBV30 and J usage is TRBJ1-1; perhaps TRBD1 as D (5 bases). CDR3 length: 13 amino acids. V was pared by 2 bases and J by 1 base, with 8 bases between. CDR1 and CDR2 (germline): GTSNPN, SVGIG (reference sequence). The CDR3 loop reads CAWSSGPNTEAFF. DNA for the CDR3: TGTGCCTGGAGTTCAGGGCCGAACACTGAAGCTTTCTTT.

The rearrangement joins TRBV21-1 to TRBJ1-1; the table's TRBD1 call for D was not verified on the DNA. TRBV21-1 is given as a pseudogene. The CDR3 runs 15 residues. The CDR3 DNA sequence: TGTGCCAGCAGCACCTGGACAGGTCCCCGGGGTGAAGCTTTCTTT. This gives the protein CASSTWTGPRGEAFF.

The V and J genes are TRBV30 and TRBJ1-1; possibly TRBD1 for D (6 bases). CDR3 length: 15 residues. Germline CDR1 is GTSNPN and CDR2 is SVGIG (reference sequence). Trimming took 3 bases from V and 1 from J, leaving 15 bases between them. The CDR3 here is CAWSPSGGQNTEAFF. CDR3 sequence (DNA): TGTGCCTGGAGCCCGAGCGGGGGGCAGAACACTGAAGCTTTCTTT.

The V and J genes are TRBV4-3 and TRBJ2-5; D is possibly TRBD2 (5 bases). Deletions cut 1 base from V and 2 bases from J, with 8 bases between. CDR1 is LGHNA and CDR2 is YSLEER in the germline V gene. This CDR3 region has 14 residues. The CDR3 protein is CASSQAEGQETQYF. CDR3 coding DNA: TGCGCCAGCAGCCAAGCTGAGGGACAAGAGACCCAGTACTTC.

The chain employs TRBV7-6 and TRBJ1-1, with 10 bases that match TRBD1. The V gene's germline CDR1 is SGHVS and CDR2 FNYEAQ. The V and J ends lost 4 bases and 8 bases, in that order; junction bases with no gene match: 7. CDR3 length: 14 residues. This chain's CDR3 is CASSWGPGQGEAFF. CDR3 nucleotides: TGTGCCAGCAGCTGGGGGCCGGGACAGGGGGAAGCTTTCTTT. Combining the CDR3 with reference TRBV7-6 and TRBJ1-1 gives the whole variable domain GAGVSQSPRYKVTKRGQDVALRCDPISGHVSLYWYRQALGQGPEFLTYFNYEAQQDKSGLPNDRFSAERPEGSISTLTIQRTEQRDSAMYRCASSWGPGQGEAFFGQGTRLTVV.

The CDR3 spells CASSQRTGGGNTIYF. The CDR3, as DNA: TGCGCCAGCAGCCAGAGGACAGGAGGTGGAAACACCATATATTTT. The rearrangement joins TRBV4-1 to TRBJ1-3; 7 bases line up with TRBD1. Per germline, CDR1 MGHRA and CDR2 YSYEKL. The CDR3 is made up of 15 amino acids. Trimming cost V 3 bases and J 3 bases; bases outside gene matches: 5.

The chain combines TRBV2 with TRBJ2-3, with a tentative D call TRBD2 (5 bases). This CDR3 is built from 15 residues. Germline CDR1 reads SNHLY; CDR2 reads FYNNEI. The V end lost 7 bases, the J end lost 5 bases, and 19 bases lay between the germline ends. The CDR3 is CASMRATNSGDTQYF. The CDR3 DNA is TGTGCCAGCATGAGGGCAACCAACTCAGGAGATACGCAGTATTTT.

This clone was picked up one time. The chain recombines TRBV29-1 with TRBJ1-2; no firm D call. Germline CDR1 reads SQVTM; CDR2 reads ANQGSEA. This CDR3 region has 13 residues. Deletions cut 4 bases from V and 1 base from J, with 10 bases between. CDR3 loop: CSVALGSNYGYTF. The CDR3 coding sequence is TGCAGCGTTGCCCTAGGGAGTAACTATGGCTACACCTTC.

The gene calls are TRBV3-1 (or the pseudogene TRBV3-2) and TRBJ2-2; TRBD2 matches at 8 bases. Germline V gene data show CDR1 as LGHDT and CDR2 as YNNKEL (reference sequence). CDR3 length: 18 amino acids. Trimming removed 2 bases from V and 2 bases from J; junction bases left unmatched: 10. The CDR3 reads CASSQHPPGGANTGELFF. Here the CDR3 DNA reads TGTGCCAGCAGCCAACACCCACCGGGGGGGGCCAACACCGGGGAGCTGTTTTTT.

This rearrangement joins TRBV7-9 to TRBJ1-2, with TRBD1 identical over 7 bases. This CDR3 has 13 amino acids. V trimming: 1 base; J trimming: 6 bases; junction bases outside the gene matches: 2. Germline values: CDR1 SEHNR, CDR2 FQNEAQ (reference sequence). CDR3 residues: CASSLGGQHGYTF. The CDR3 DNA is TGTGCCAGCAGCTTAGGGGGACAGCATGGCTACACCTTC.

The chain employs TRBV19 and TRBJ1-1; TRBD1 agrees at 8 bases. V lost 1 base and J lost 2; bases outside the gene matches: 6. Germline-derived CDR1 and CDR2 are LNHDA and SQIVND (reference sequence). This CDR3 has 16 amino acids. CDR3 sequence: CASSIGRTGPNTEAFF. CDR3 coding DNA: TGTGCCAGTAGTATAGGTAGGACAGGGCCTAACACTGAAGCTTTCTTT.

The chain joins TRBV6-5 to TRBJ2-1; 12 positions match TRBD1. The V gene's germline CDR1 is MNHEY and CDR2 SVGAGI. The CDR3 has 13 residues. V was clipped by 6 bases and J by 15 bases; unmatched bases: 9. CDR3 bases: TGTGCCAGCAGGCTGGGACAGGGGGCTCTCTTGTTCTTC. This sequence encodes CASRLGQGALLFF.

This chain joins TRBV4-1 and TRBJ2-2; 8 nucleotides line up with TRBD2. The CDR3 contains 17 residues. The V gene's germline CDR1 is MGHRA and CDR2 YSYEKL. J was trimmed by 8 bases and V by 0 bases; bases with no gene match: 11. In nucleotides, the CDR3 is TGCGCCAGCAGCCAAGACTTGCGGGGGGCCTCCGGTGGGGAGCTGTTTTTT. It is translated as CASSQDLRGASGGELFF.

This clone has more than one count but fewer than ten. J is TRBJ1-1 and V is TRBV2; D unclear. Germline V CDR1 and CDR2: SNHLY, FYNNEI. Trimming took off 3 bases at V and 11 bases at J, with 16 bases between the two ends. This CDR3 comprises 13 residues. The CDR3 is CASSETLFSRAFF. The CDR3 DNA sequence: TGTGCCAGCAGTGAGACTCTTTTCTCGAGGGCTTTCTTT.

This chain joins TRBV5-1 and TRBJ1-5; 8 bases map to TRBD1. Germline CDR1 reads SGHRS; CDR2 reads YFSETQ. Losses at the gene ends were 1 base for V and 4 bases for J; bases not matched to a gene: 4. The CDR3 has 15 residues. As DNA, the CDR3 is TGCGCCAGCAGCTTGCAGGGGGCGGGAAATCAGCCCCAGCATTTT. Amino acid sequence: CASSLQGAGNQPQHF.

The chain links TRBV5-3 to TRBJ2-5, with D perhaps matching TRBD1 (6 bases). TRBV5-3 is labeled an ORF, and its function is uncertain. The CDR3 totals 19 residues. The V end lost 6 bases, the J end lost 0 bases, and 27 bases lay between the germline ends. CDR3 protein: CARTTNETGNRSYQETQYF. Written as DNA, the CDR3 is TGTGCCAGAACCACCAACGAAACAGGGAATAGATCGTACCAAGAGACCCAGTACTTC.

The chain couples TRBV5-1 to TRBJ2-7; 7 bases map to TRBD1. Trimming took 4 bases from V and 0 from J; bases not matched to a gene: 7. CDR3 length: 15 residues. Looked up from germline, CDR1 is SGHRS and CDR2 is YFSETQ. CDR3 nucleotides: TGCGCCAGCAGCCGTCCGGGACAGTCCTCCTACGAGCAGTACTTC. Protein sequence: CASSRPGQSSYEQYF.

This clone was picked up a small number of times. This CDR3 is CSVEDEGGTSGRIGEQFF. Written as DNA, the CDR3 is TGCAGCGTTGAAGATGAGGGGGGGACTAGCGGGAGAATAGGTGAGCAGTTCTTC. J is TRBJ2-1 and V is TRBV29-1; 14 bases fit TRBD2. The CDR3 consists of 18 residues. Germline-derived CDR1 and CDR2 are SQVTM and ANQGSEA. Losses at the gene ends were 0 bases for V and 9 bases for J; bases not matched to a gene: 13.

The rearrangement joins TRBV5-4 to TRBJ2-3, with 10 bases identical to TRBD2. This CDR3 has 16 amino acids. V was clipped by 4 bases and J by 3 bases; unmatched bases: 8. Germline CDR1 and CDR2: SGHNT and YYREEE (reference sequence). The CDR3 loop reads CASSPTLSGRTDTQYF. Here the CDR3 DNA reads TGTGCCAGCAGCCCGACGCTTAGCGGGAGGACAGATACGCAGTATTTT.

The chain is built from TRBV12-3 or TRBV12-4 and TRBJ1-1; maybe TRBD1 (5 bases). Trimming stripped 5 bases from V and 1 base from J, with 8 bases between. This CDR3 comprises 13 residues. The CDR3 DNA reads TGTGCCAGCAGTACCGGGGGGAACACTGAAGCTTTCTTT. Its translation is CASSTGGNTEAFF.

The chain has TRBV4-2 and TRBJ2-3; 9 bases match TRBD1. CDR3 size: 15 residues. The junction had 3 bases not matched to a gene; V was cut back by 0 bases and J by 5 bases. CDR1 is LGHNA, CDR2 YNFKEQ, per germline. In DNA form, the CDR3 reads TGTGCCAGCAGCCAAGAGGGACAGGGTATAGATACGCAGTATTTT. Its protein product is CASSQEGQGIDTQYF.

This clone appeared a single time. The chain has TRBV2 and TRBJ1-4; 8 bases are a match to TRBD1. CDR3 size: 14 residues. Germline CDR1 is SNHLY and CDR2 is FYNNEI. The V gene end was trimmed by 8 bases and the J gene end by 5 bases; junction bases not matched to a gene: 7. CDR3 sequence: CASGRTGNNEKLFF. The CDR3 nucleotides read TGTGCCAGCGGCAGGACAGGGAACAATGAAAAACTGTTTTTT.

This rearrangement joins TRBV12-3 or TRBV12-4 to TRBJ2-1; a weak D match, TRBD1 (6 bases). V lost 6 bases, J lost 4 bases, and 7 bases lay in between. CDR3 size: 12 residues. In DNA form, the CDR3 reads TGTGCCAGCAGACAGGGTTACAATGAGCAGTTCTTC. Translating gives CASRQGYNEQFF.

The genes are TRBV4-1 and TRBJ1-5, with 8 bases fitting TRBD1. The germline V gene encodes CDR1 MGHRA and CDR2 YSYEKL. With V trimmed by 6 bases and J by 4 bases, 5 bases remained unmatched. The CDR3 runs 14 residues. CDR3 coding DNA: TGCGCCAGCAGTGCAGGGGGCTCAAATCAGCCCCAGCATTTT. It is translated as CASSAGGSNQPQHF.

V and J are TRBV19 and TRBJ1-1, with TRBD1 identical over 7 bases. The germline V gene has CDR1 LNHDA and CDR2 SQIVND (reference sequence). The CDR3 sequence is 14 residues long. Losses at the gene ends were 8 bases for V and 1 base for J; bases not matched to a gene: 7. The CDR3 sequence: CASDDRAWNTEAFF. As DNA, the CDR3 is TGTGCCAGTGACGACAGGGCTTGGAACACTGAAGCTTTCTTT.